The 29 T cell receptor beta chains given below trace back to one sample, sequenced in a study of blood T cell repertoires in COVID-19. Assay: immunoSEQ multiplex PCR; the TCRdb copy retains only in-frame clones and omits some. Of around 97,000 clones in the sample, more than 70% were seen once. Material for sequencing was peripheral blood. The receptors stem from a woman between 55 and 75 years old with acute or convalescent COVID-19.

This chain joins TRBV2 and TRBJ2-3, with D tentatively TRBD1 (6 bases). V lost 6 bases, J lost 2 bases, and 15 bases lay in between. The CDR3 is 15 residues long. The germline V gene encodes CDR1 SNHLY and CDR2 FYNNEI. DNA of the CDR3: TGTGCCAGCAGCCCGTTCCAGGGGTACACAGATACGCAGTATTTT. This sequence encodes CASSPFQGYTDTQYF.

This sequence joins TRBV11-2 and TRBJ2-3; tentatively, D is TRBD1 (6 bases). V was shortened by 4 bases and J by 3 bases, with 14 bases between the two germline ends. Germline CDR1 is SGHAT and CDR2 is FQNNGV. This CDR3 is 15 amino acids long. CDR3 nucleotides: TGTGCCAGCAGCTGGTCCCCACAGGGAACAGATACGCAGTATTTT. It translates to CASSWSPQGTDTQYF.

The rearrangement uses TRBV15 and TRBJ2-1; 7 bases are a match to TRBD2. Germline assignment: CDR1 LNHNV and CDR2 YYDKDF (reference sequence). Unmatched junction bases numbered 5, after V lost 4 bases and J lost 2 bases. The CDR3 consists of 15 residues. Here the CDR3 reads CATSTASGAYNEQFF. The DNA for the CDR3 is TGTGCCACCAGCACAGCTAGCGGTGCCTACAATGAGCAGTTCTTC.

This chain joins TRBV15 and TRBJ2-5; D is ambiguous. V was pared by 5 bases and J by 7 bases, with 14 bases between. This CDR3 comprises 13 residues. Looked up from germline, CDR1 is LNHNV and CDR2 is YYDKDF (reference sequence). The DNA of the CDR3 is TGTGCCACCAGCGACTCTAAGTTGGGGACCCAGTACTTC. Translation: CATSDSKLGTQYF.

This chain links TRBV5-1 with TRBJ1-1; 7 nucleotides align to TRBD1. The CDR3 is 16 residues long. From germline, CDR1 is SGHRS and CDR2 YFSETQ. The V segment lost 0 bases and the J segment 2 bases; nucleotides outside the gene matches: 7. CDR3 nucleotide sequence: TGCGCCAGCAGCTTGGCAGGCAGGGGGGTTAACACTGAAGCTTTCTTT. Its translation is CASSLAGRGVNTEAFF.

The CDR3 loop reads CATSGRGGSNYGYTF. The DNA of the CDR3 is TGTGCCACCAGTGGTCGCGGGGGCAGTAACTATGGCTACACCTTC. The chain joins TRBV24-1 to TRBJ1-2; perhaps TRBD1 as D (6 bases). The V gene lost 5 bases and the J gene lost 1 base, with 13 bases spanning the gap. The germline V gene encodes CDR1 KGHDR and CDR2 SFDVKD. The CDR3 consists of 15 residues.

The gene calls are TRBV7-2 and TRBJ2-1; possibly TRBD2 for D (6 bases). This CDR3 is 16 amino acids long. CDR1 and CDR2 from the germline V gene are SGHTA and FQGNSA. The V and J ends lost 1 base and 4 bases respectively, with 14 bases between them. In DNA form, the CDR3 reads TGTGCCAGCAGCTTAGGAGGCGGGGTCGTTTACAATGAGCAGTTCTTC. Residues: CASSLGGGVVYNEQFF. The full variable domain, its missing parts supplied by reference TRBV7-2 and TRBJ2-1, is GAGVSQSPSNKVTEKGKDVELRCDPISGHTALYWYRQSLGQGLEFLIYFQGNSAPDKSGLPSDRFSAERTGGSVSTLTIQRTQQEDSAVYLCASSLGGGVVYNEQFFGPGTRLTVL.

This chain joins TRBV6-6 and TRBJ2-1; TRBD2 agrees at 10 bases. Germline V gene lookup returns CDR1 MNHNY and CDR2 SVGAGI (reference sequence). The trim removed 5 bases at V and 9 bases at J, leaving 7 bases unmatched. This CDR3 has 14 amino acids. CDR3 coding DNA: TGTGCCAGCAGTAGAGCGGGAGGGCCGTCTGAGCAGTTCTTC. This gives the protein CASSRAGGPSEQFF.

The chain joins TRBV5-1 to TRBJ2-3; 7 bases match TRBD2. The CDR3 is 14 residues long. Germline assignment: CDR1 SGHRS and CDR2 YFSETQ. The ends lost 6 bases at V and 6 bases at J; junction bases unmatched: 10. The CDR3 nucleotides are TGCGCCAGCACCCTAGCGGAGAAAGCGGATACGCAGTATTTT. It encodes CASTLAEKADTQYF.

The rearrangement links TRBV5-1 to TRBJ2-7; a weak D match, TRBD1 (5 bases). Trimming removed 1 base from V and 0 bases from J, with 8 bases in between. Looked up from germline, CDR1 is SGHRS and CDR2 is YFSETQ. The CDR3 loop spans 14 amino acids. CDR3 in DNA: TGCGCCAGCAGCTTGTACAGGAGCTCCTACGAGCAGTACTTC. Translation: CASSLYRSSYEQYF.

This clone was found a few times. The CDR3 loop is CASSFSGAFQETQYF. The CDR3 DNA is TGCGCCAGCAGCTTTAGCGGGGCATTCCAAGAGACCCAGTACTTC. The V gene is TRBV5-1, the J gene TRBJ2-5, with 8 positions matching TRBD2. Germline loops: CDR1 SGHRS, CDR2 YFSETQ. The CDR3 is 15 amino acids. After removal of 2 bases from V and 1 base from J, the junction contained 4 bases not matched to a gene.

The chain couples TRBV4-2 to TRBJ2-3; D is ambiguous. The CDR3 has 18 amino acids. Trimming removed 1 base from V and 1 base from J, with 18 bases in between. CDR1 LGHNA and CDR2 YNFKEQ come from the germline V gene. The CDR3 DNA sequence: TGTGCCAGCAGCCAAGGTATTACCCTTCTCCCGGGCACAGATACGCAGTATTTT. It specifies CASSQGITLLPGTDTQYF.

This clone was seen only once. V usage is TRBV24-1 and J usage is TRBJ1-5; the match to TRBD1 covers 11 bases. J lost 7 bases, V lost 4 bases, and 8 bases had no gene match. The CDR3 has 16 amino acids. Germline V gene data show CDR1 as KGHDR and CDR2 as SFDVKD. As DNA, the CDR3 is TGTGCCACCAGTGACTCGGGACAGGGGGGAGGGCAGCCCCAGCATTTT. Protein product: CATSDSGQGGGQPQHF.

This chain connects TRBV2 to TRBJ2-3, with a possible D match to TRBD1 (5 bases). Per germline, CDR1 SNHLY and CDR2 FYNNEI. The CDR3 has 16 amino acids. Deletions cut 4 bases from V and 2 bases from J, with 16 bases between. This chain's CDR3 is CASSGRLQGYTDTQYF. CDR3 nucleotide sequence: TGTGCCAGCAGTGGGCGGTTGCAGGGTTACACAGATACGCAGTATTTT.

V usage is TRBV15 and J usage is TRBJ2-1; 13 bases are shared with TRBD2. The CDR3 runs to 20 residues. Germline values: CDR1 LNHNV, CDR2 YYDKDF (reference sequence). V shed 2 bases and J 3 bases; nucleotides not matched to a gene: 13. CDR3 sequence: CATSRPTSGRIPVHYNEQFF. The DNA for the CDR3 is TGTGCCACCAGCAGACCGACTAGCGGGAGGATCCCCGTCCACTACAATGAGCAGTTCTTC. Together with reference TRBV15 and TRBJ2-1, the CDR3 gives the full variable domain: DAMVIQNPRYQVTQFGKPVTLSCSQTLNHNVMYWYQQKSSQAPKLLFHYYDKDFNNEADTPDNFQSRRPNTSFCFLDIRSPGLGDTAMYLCATSRPTSGRIPVHYNEQFFGPGTRLTVL.

The chain has TRBV5-4 and TRBJ2-7; 9 bases line up with TRBD2. V was clipped by 0 bases and J by 2 bases; unmatched bases: 3. This CDR3 is 15 amino acids long. Germline values: CDR1 SGHNT, CDR2 YYREEE (reference sequence). CDR3 coding DNA: TGTGCCAGCAGCTTGGGACTAGCGGAAACCTACGAGCAGTACTTC. Amino acids: CASSLGLAETYEQYF.

This clone was detected a few times. This rearrangement joins TRBV2 to TRBJ1-1, with D possibly TRBD1 on 5 matching bases. CDR1 is SNHLY, CDR2 FYNNEI, per germline. CDR3 size: 13 residues. V was shortened by 4 bases and J by 3 bases, with 9 bases between the two germline ends. The CDR3 loop reads CASSVGGYTEAFF. CDR3 nucleotide sequence: TGTGCCAGCAGTGTGGGGGGTTACACTGAAGCTTTCTTT.

The rearrangement links TRBV2 to TRBJ2-2, with 9 bases aligning to TRBD2. This CDR3 spans 15 amino acids. V was pared by 10 bases and J by 4 bases, with 10 bases of the junction left unmatched. In germline, CDR1 is SNHLY, CDR2 FYNNEI. The chain's CDR3 is CATFSGRRSTGELFF. The CDR3 bases are TGTGCCACCTTTAGCGGGAGAAGGAGCACCGGGGAGCTGTTTTTT.

The chain uses TRBV10-2 and TRBJ1-1; TRBD1 agrees at 7 bases. Germline loops: CDR1 WSHSY, CDR2 SAAADI. The CDR3 loop spans 17 amino acids. With 6 bases clipped from V and 5 bases from J, the junction kept 18 bases outside the gene matches. The CDR3 loop reads CASSEGAGGAGRTEAFF. CDR3 nucleotide sequence: TGCGCCAGCAGCGAGGGGGCTGGAGGGGCGGGCCGGACTGAAGCTTTCTTT.

The chain couples TRBV5-1 to TRBJ2-2, with a weak D call TRBD1 (6 bases). CDR1 is SGHRS and CDR2 is YFSETQ in the germline V gene. The length of the CDR3 is 15 residues. Trimming took off 2 bases at V and 2 bases at J, with 10 bases between the two ends. The CDR3 is CASSFRTANTGELFF. In nucleotides, the CDR3 is TGCGCCAGCAGCTTCAGGACAGCCAACACCGGGGAGCTGTTTTTT.

V usage is TRBV2 and J usage is TRBJ1-2, with 7 bases identical to TRBD1. J gave up 2 bases and V 10 bases, and 10 bases lay outside the gene matches. This CDR3 has 14 residues. Germline assignment: CDR1 SNHLY and CDR2 FYNNEI. CDR3 loop: CATSTGTLNYGYTF. CDR3 nucleotides: TGTGCCACCTCGACAGGGACTCTGAACTATGGCTACACCTTC.

J is TRBJ2-1 and V is TRBV6-1; 8 nucleotides agree with TRBD2. V lost 4 bases and J lost 3; bases outside the gene matches: 14. This CDR3 comprises 18 residues. Per germline, CDR1 MNHNS and CDR2 SASEGT. This chain's CDR3 is CASSVMGLAGPNYNEQFF. In DNA, the CDR3 is TGTGCCAGCAGTGTCATGGGGTTAGCGGGACCTAACTACAATGAGCAGTTCTTC.

This chain joins TRBV6-6 and TRBJ1-2, with D possibly TRBD1 on 5 matching bases. The CDR3 extends over 12 amino acids. CDR1 and CDR2 from the germline V gene are MNHNY and SVGAGI (reference sequence). Trimming left V 5 bases short and J 3 bases short, with 7 bases between. The DNA for the CDR3 is TGTGCCAGCAGTCCACAGGACTATGGCTACACCTTC. Translated: CASSPQDYGYTF.

The gene calls are TRBV24-1 and TRBJ2-7; the match to TRBD2 covers 9 bases. This CDR3 spans 16 amino acids. CDR1 and CDR2 from the germline V gene are KGHDR and SFDVKD. With 3 bases clipped from V and 0 bases from J, the junction kept 5 bases outside the gene matches. The CDR3 region is CATSDTGSGSSYEQYF. DNA for the CDR3: TGTGCCACCAGTGATACGGGTAGCGGGAGCTCCTACGAGCAGTACTTC.

This clone has just one count. The rearrangement links TRBV30 to TRBJ2-1; 11 bases align to TRBD2. CDR1 is GTSNPN, CDR2 SVGIG, per germline (reference sequence). The CDR3 is 14 amino acids. J gave up 8 bases and V 1 base, and 4 bases lay outside the gene matches. The CDR3 sequence: CAWSGSSGRHEQFF. The CDR3 DNA is TGTGCCTGGAGTGGATCTAGCGGGAGGCATGAGCAGTTCTTC.

The chain has TRBV30 and TRBJ1-2; maybe TRBD1 (5 bases). CDR3 length: 14 amino acids. V was clipped by 0 bases and J by 7 bases, with 15 bases between them. Per germline, CDR1 GTSNPN and CDR2 SVGIG (reference sequence). CDR3 sequence reads: CAWSVMGGIGGYTF. The CDR3 DNA reads TGTGCCTGGAGTGTGATGGGGGGAATTGGTGGCTACACCTTC.

The chain couples TRBV27 to TRBJ1-2, with 7 bases aligning to TRBD1. The junction had 4 bases not matched to a gene; V was cut back by 3 bases and J by 0 bases. This CDR3 has 15 residues. Germline V gene lookup returns CDR1 MNHEY and CDR2 SMNVEV (reference sequence). The CDR3 loop reads CASSFGTDPNYGYTF. The CDR3 DNA sequence: TGTGCCAGCAGTTTCGGGACAGACCCTAACTATGGCTACACCTTC.

The rearrangement links TRBV10-1 to TRBJ1-1; the match to TRBD1 covers 8 bases. CDR3 length: 14 amino acids. V shed 5 bases, J shed 1 base, and the junction held 3 bases outside the gene matches. Looked up from germline, CDR1 is WNHNN and CDR2 is SYGVQD (reference sequence). The CDR3 sequence is CASSPGQGNTEAFF. The CDR3 nucleotides are TGCGCCAGCAGTCCCGGACAGGGGAACACTGAAGCTTTCTTT.

The chain carries TRBV29-1 and TRBJ2-3; D gene unclear. Germline V gene sequence: CDR1 SQVTM, CDR2 ANQGSEA. The CDR3 is 12 amino acids. V was shortened by 5 bases and J by 2 bases, with 8 bases between the two germline ends. This CDR3 reads CSVLPTTDTQYF. In nucleotides, the CDR3 is TGCAGCGTTCTGCCTACCACAGATACGCAGTATTTT.